This T cell receptor beta chain derives from a study of blood T cell repertoires in COVID-19. V gave up 4 bases and J gave up 0 bases, with 11 bases separating them. The length of the CDR3 is 15 residues. The V gene's germline CDR1 is SGHNT and CDR2 YYREEE (reference sequence). Per the authors' pipeline: The assay estimated nucleated cells by amplifying reference gene primers. Assay: immunoSEQ multiplex PCR; the TCRdb copy retains only in-frame clones and omits some. D and trimming come from the DNA, and the V and J calls and clone size come from that table. The data show under 200,000 clones, with about 86% seen just once and 7% held by the top ten.

Sequences were obtained from peripheral blood. The receptor comes from a man aged 45 to 65 with active or convalescent COVID-19. V and J are TRBV5-4 and TRBJ2-1; D is unresolved. CDR3 sequence (DNA): TGTGCCAGCAGCGTATGGAGCTACTCCTACAATGAGCAGTTCTTC. Amino acids: CASSVWSYSYNEQFF.